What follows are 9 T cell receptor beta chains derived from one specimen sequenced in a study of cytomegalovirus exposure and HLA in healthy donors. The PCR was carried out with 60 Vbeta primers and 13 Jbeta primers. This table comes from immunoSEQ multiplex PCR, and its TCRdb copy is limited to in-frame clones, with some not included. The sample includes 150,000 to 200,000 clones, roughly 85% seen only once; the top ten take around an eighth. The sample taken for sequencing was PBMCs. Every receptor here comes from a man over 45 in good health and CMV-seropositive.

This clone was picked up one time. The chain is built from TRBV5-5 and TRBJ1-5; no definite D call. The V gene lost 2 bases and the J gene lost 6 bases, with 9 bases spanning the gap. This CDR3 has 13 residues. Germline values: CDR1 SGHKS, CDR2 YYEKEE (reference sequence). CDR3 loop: CASSLVLGQPQHF. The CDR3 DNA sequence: TGTGCCAGCAGCTTAGTTCTAGGTCAGCCCCAGCATTTT. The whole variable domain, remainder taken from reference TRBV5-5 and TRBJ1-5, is DAGVTQSPTHLIKTRGQQVTLRCSPISGHKSVSWYQQVLGQGPQFIFQYYEKEERGRGNFPDRFSARQFPNYSSELNVNALLLGDSALYLCASSLVLGQPQHFGDGTRLSIL.

CDR3 DNA: TGCAGCTCAAGGATGCTAGTAGAAACTGAAGCTTTCTTT. Translating it yields CSSRMLVETEAFF. The gene calls are TRBV29-1 and TRBJ1-1, with D unclear. Germline V lookup: CDR1 SQVTM, CDR2 ANQGSEA. V shed 8 bases and J shed 5 bases, with 18 bases lying between them. CDR3 length equals 13 residues.

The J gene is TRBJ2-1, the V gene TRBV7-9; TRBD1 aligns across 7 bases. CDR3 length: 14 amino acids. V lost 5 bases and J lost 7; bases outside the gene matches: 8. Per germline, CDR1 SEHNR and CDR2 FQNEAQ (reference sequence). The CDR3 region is CASSVGGAGNEQFF. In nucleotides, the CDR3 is TGTGCCAGCAGCGTAGGGGGCGCAGGGAATGAGCAGTTCTTC.

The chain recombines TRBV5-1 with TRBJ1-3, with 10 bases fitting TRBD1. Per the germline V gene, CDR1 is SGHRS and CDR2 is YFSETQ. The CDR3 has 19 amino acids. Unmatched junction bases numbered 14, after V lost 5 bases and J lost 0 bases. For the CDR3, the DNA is TGCGCCAGCAGATCCCATGTGGGACAGGGGACTGTCTCTGGAAACACCATATATTTT. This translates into CASRSHVGQGTVSGNTIYF.

The CDR3 loop is CAIGAVTDTGELFF. For the CDR3, the DNA is TGTGCCATAGGGGCGGTGACCGACACCGGGGAGCTGTTTTTT. This chain uses TRBV28 with TRBJ2-2, with a possible D match to TRBD1 (5 bases). This CDR3 has 14 residues. Between the trimmed V and J ends, which lost 10 bases and 3 bases, there was a span of 15 bases. Germline assignment: CDR1 MDHEN and CDR2 SYDVKM.

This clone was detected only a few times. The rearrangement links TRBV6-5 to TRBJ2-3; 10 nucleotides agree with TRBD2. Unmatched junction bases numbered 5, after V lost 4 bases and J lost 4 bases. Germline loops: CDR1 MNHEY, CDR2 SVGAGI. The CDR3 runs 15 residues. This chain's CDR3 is CASSSSGGAPDTQYF. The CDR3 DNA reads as TGTGCCAGCAGTTCAAGCGGGGGGGCCCCAGATACGCAGTATTTT.

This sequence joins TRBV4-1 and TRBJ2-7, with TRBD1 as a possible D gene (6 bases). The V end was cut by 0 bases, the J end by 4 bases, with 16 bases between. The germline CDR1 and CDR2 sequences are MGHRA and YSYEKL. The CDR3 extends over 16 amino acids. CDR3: CASSQDQANRVYEQYF. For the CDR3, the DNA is TGCGCCAGCAGCCAAGATCAGGCTAACAGGGTATACGAGCAGTACTTC.

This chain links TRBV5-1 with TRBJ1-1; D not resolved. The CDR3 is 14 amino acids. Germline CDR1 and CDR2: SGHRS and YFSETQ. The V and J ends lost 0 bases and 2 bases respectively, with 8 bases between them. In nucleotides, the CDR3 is TGCGCCAGCAGCTTGGACGGACTTAACACTGAAGCTTTCTTT. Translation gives CASSLDGLNTEAFF.

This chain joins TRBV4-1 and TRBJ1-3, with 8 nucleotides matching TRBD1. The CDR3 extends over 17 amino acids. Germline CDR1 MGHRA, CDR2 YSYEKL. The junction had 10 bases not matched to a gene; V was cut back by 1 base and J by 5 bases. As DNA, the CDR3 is TGCGCCAGCAGCCAAGTTGGACTCAGGGGGCTTCGAAACACCATATATTTT. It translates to CASSQVGLRGLRNTIYF.